This T cell receptor (beta chain) was profiled in a study of T cells in Graves' hyperthyroidism and ophthalmopathy. Study findings and constraints: Blood also contained most expanded thyroid clonotypes above 0.001.

There were TCR beta CDR3 regions amplified from RNA transcripts. During a first-round RT-PCR of the TCR CDR3, the HTBI primer set was used. TCRdb processed the multiplex PCR reads anew with MiXCR; each CDR3 protein has one entry. The table has fewer than 350,000 distinct CDR3 sequences, about a sixth seen once. This clonotype was observed many times. The antigen remains undetermined. The CDR3 runs 13 residues. The V end lost 0 bases, the J end lost 0 bases, and 5 bases lay between the germline ends. The germline CDR1 and CDR2 sequences are GTSNPN and SVGIG (reference sequence). The TCR comes from a middle-aged woman with Graves' ophthalmopathy. The sequencing sample was made of blood. The chain couples TRBV30 to TRBJ1-1; D is ambiguous. The CDR3 spells CAWSVGLNTEAFF. In DNA form, the CDR3 reads TGTGCCTGGAGTGTCGGACTGAACACTGAAGCTTTCTTT.